This TCR beta chain is from a study of cytomegalovirus exposure and HLA in healthy donors. In the case of this clone: No antigen is known for it.

Amplification used 60 Vbeta primers and 13 Jbeta primers. The data were produced by immunoSEQ multiplex PCR, yet TCRdb's version contains in-frame clones alone and is incomplete. The sample lists some 150,000 clones, approximately 10% seen once, with roughly 6.4% in the top ten. Study observations and caveats: Highly shared variants forming one cluster were likely a sequencing artifact. Previously analyzed data showed that most TCR beta V segments were productive at a frequency of about 90% or about 30%.

Nominally healthy donors were sampled, though unrecorded immune exposures were likely. Trimming stripped 3 bases from V and 1 base from J, with 9 bases between. CDR3 length: 14 residues. Germline assignment: CDR1 WNHNN and CDR2 SYGVQD (reference sequence). The rearrangement uses TRBV10-1 and TRBJ1-1, with unresolved D. Material: PBMCs. This TCR derives from a woman aged 40 to 50 in good health and CMV-seropositive. The CDR3 loop is CASSEREGNTEAFF. The CDR3 DNA follows: TGCGCCAGCAGTGAACGGGAAGGGAACACTGAAGCTTTCTTT.